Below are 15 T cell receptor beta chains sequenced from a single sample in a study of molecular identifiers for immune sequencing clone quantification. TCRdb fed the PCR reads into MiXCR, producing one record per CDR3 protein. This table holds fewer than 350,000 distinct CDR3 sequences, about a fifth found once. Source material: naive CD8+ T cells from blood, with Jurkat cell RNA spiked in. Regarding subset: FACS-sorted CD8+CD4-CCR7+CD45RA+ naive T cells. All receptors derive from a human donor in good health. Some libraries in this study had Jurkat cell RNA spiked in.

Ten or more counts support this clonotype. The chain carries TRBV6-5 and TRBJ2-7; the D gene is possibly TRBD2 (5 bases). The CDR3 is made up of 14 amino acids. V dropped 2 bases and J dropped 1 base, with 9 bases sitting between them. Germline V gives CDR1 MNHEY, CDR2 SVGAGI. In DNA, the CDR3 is TGTGCCAGCAGTTACCGAGGACTGTCCTACGAGCAGTACTTC. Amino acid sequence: CASSYRGLSYEQYF.

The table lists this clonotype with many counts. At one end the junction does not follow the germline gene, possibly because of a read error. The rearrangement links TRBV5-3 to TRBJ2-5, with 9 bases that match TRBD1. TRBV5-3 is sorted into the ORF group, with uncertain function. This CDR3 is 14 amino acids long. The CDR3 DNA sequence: TGTGCCAGCTCTCCGGACAGGGGACAAGACACCCGGTACTTT. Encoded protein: CASSPDRGQDTRYF.

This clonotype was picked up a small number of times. The CDR3 region is CASSLKNVRQGAWTDTQYF. The CDR3 DNA sequence: TGTGCCAGCAGTCTCAAAAACGTAAGACAGGGGGCTTGGACAGATACGCAGTATTTT. This rearrangement joins TRBV12-3 or TRBV12-4 to TRBJ2-3, with 10 bases fitting TRBD1. The CDR3 sequence is 19 residues long. After removal of 5 bases from V and 3 bases from J, the junction contained 17 bases not matched to a gene.

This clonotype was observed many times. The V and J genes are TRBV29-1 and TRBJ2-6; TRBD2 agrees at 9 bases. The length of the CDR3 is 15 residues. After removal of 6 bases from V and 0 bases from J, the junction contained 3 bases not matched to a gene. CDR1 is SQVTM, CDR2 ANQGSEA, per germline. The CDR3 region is CSVRGGPSGANVLTF. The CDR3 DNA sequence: TGCAGCGTGCGGGGGGGCCCCTCTGGGGCCAACGTCCTGACTTTC.

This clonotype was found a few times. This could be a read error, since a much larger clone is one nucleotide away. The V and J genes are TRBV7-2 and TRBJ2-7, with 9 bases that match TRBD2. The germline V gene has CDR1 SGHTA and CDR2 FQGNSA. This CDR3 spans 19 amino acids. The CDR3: CASSLPGLASEKSSCEQYF. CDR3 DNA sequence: TGTGCCAGCAGCTTACCCGGACTAGCGTCTGAAAAAAGCTCCTGCGAGCAGTACTTC.

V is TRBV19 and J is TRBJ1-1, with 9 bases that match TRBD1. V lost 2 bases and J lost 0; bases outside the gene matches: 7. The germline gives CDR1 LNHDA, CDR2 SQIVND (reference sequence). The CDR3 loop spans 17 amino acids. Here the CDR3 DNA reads TGTGCCAGTAGTATACCCGGGACAGGGTGGGTGAACACTGAAGCTTTCTTT. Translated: CASSIPGTGWVNTEAFF.

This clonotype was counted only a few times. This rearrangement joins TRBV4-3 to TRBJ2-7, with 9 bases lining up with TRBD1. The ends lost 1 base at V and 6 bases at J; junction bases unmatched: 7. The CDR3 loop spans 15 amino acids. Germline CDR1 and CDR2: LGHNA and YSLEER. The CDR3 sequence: CASSQAPGQGGEQYF. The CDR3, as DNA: TGCGCCAGCAGCCAAGCACCGGGACAGGGAGGCGAGCAGTACTTC.

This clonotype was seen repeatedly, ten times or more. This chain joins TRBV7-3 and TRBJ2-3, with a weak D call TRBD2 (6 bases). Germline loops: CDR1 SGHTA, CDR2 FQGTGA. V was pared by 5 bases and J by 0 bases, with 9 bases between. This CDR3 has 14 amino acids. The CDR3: CASSNSGSTDTQYF. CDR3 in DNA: TGTGCCAGCAGCAATAGCGGTAGCACAGATACGCAGTATTTT.

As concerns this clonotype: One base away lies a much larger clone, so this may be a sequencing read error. CDR3 coding DNA: TGCAGCGTTGTAGTGGGACAGCCCCTTTACAATGAGCAGTTCTTC. Translated, it gives CSVVVGQPLYNEQFF. V gene TRBV29-1 combines with J gene TRBJ2-1; 7 positions match TRBD1. V lost 4 bases to trimming and J lost 4 bases; unmatched junction nucleotides: 10. The germline gives CDR1 SQVTM, CDR2 ANQGSEA. The CDR3 covers 15 residues.

The CDR3 reads CASSSPSGGATDTQYF. DNA of the CDR3: TGTGCCAGCAGTTCGCCTAGCGGGGGGGCCACAGATACGCAGTATTTT. The rearrangement joins TRBV2 to TRBJ2-3, with 12 bases matching TRBD2. The CDR3 spans 16 residues. CDR1 and CDR2 (germline): SNHLY, FYNNEI. V shed 5 bases and J 2 bases; nucleotides not matched to a gene: 5.

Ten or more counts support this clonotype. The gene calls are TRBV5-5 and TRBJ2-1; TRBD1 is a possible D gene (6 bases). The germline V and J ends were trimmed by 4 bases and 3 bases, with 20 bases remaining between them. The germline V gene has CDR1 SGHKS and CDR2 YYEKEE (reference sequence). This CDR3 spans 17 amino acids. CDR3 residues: CASSHNVEQGYYNEQFF. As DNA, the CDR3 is TGTGCCAGCAGCCATAATGTGGAACAGGGATACTACAATGAGCAGTTCTTC.

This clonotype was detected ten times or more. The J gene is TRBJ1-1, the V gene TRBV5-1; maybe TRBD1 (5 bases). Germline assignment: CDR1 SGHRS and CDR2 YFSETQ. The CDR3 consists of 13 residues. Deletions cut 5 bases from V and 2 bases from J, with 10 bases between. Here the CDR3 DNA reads TGCGCCAGCAGTGGGGACTTTAACACTGAAGCTTTCTTT. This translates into CASSGDFNTEAFF.

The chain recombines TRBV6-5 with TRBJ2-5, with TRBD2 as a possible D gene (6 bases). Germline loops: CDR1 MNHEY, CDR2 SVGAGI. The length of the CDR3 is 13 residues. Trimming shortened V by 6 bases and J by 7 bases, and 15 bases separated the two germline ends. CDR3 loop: CASRRDLEGTQYF. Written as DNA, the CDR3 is TGTGCCAGCAGACGGGACTTAGAAGGGACCCAGTACTTC.

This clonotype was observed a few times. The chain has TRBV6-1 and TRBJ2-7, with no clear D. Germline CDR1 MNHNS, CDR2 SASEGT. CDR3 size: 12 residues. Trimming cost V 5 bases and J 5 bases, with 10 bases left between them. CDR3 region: CASSTPPNEQYF. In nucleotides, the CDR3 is TGTGCCAGCAGTACTCCCCCCAACGAGCAGTACTTC.

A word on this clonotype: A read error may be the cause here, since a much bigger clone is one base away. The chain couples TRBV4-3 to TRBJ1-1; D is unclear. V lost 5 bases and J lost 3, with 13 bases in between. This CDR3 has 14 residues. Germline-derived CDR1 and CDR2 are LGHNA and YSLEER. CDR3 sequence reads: CASSGARWYTEAFF. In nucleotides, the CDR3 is TGCGCCAGCAGCGGCGCCAGGTGGTACACTGAAGCTTTCTTT.